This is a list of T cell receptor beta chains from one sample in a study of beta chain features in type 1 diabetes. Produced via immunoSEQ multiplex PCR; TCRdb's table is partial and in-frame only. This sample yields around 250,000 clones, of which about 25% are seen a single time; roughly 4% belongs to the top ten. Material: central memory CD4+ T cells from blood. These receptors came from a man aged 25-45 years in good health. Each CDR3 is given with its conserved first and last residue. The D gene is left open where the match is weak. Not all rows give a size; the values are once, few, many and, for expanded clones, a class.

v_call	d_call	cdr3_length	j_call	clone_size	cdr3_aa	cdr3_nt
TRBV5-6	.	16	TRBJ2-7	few	CASSPREGLSPLEQYF	TGTGCCAGCAGCCCGAGAGAGGGGCTCTCCCCTCTCGAGCAGTACTTC
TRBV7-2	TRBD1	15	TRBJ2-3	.	CASSSQQGSTDTQYF	TGTGCCAGCAGCTCCCAACAGGGGAGCACAGATACGCAGTATTTT
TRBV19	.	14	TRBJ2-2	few	CASSGRIRDGELFF	TGTGCCAGTAGTGGGCGGATCCGGGACGGGGAGCTGTTTTTT
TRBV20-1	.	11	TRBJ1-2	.	CSASGGQGYTF	TGCAGTGCTAGTGGGGGTCAGGGCTACACCTTC
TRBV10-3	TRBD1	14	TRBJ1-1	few	CAISRDRLNTEAFF	TGTGCCATCAGTCGGGACAGACTAAACACTGAAGCTTTCTTT
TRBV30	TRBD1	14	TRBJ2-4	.	CAGSARGPGNIQYF	TGTGCCGGGAGTGCTAGGGGGCCGGGAAACATTCAGTACTTC
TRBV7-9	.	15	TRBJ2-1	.	CASSSRLAFNNEQFF	TGTGCCAGCAGCTCCCGGCTAGCGTTTAACAATGAGCAGTTCTTC
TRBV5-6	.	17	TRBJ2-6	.	CASSLNREHTGANVLTF	TGTGCCAGCAGCCTTAACAGGGAACATACTGGGGCCAACGTCCTGACTTTC
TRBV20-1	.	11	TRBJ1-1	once	CSKSGTTEAFF	TGCAGTAAGTCGGGGACTACTGAAGCTTTCTTT
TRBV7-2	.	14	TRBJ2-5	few	CASSSDRWGETQYF	TGTGCCAGCAGCTCCGACAGGTGGGGGGAGACCCAGTACTTC
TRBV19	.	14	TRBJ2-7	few	CASRKTGNTYEQYF	TGTGCCAGTCGGAAAACAGGGAATACCTACGAGCAGTACTTC
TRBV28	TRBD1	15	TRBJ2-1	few	CASSRTGTLLNEQFF	TGTGCCAGCAGTAGGACAGGGACCCTTTTGAATGAGCAGTTCTTC
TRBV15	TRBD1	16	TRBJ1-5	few	CATSRGWTGRNQPQHF	TGTGCCACCAGCAGAGGTTGGACAGGGCGCAATCAGCCCCAGCATTTT
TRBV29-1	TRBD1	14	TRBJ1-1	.	CSVDSGQGFTEAFF	TGCAGCGTTGATTCCGGACAGGGGTTCACTGAAGCTTTCTTT
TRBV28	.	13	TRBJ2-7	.	CASSLFGTYEQYF	TGTGCCAGCAGTTTATTTGGAACCTACGAGCAGTACTTC
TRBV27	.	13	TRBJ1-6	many	CASSLGIRSILHF	TGTGCCAGCAGTTTAGGGATCCGATCCATCCTCCACTTT
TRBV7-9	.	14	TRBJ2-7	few	CASHRAGAPYEQYF	TGTGCCAGCCATCGGGCAGGTGCTCCCTACGAGCAGTACTTC
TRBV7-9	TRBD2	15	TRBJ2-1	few	CASSPEREPYNEQFF	TGTGCCAGCAGCCCCGAGCGGGAGCCCTACAATGAGCAGTTCTTC
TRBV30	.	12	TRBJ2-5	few	CAWSGDRSNQYF	TGTGCCTGGAGCGGAGACAGGAGTAACCAGTACTTC
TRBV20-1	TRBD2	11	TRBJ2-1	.	CSAGLAVEQFF	TGCAGTGCTGGACTAGCCGTTGAGCAGTTCTTC